This T cell receptor beta chain originates from a study of CD8+ T cells in alopecia areata. Noted treatment: oral pan-JAK inhibitor, 5-10 mg twice daily. Per the germline V gene, CDR1 is GTSNPN and CDR2 is SVGIG (reference sequence). The CDR3 length is 15 residues. The V and J ends lost 1 base and 3 bases respectively, with 15 bases between them. As concerns this clone: Its matching antigen is unknown.

RNA was extracted and reverse transcribed into cDNA as the sequencing template. Data came from immunoSEQ multiplex PCR; TCRdb stores just in-frame clones and leaves some out. The data show about 150,000 clones, with roughly 65% seen just once and 0.91% held by the top ten. Whole-study findings and limits: Just one nonresponder means the tie between baseline CD8+ expansion and response stays uncertain. Higher clonality than in normal scalp was seen in lesional scalp, especially alopecia totalis/universalis.

The sample was CD4+ T cells sorted from blood, taken at week 4, from a patient treated with tofacitinib. The sequence derives from a human donor with alopecia areata. The rearrangement links TRBV30 to TRBJ1-1; D remains unclear. CDR3 sequence (DNA): TGTGCCTGGAGTGATGAGGGTGCTTGGGACACTGAAGCTTTCTTT. It is translated as CAWSDEGAWDTEAFF.